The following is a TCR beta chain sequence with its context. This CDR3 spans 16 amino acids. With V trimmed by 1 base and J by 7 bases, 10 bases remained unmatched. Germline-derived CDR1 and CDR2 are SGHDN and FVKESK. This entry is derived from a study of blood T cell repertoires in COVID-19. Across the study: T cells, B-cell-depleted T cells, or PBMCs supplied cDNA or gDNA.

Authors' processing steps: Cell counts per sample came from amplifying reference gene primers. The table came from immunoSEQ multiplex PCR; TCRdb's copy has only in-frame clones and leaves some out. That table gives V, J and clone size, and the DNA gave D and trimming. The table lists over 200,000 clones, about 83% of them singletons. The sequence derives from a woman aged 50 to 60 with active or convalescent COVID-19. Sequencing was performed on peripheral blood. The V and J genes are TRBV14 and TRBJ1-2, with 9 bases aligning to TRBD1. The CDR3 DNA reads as TGTGCCAGCAGCCAAGGGGGACAGGGAAGACTCGGTGGCTACACCTTC. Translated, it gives CASSQGGQGRLGGYTF.